The rows below give T cell receptor beta chains drawn from one sample of a study of tumor-infiltrating lymphocytes in localized non-small cell lung cancer. Data came from immunoSEQ multiplex PCR; TCRdb stores just in-frame clones and leaves some out. The sample shows over 7,000 clones, 70% to 80% of them seen only once. The sequenced sample consisted of uninvolved lung tissue not adjacent to the tumor. The receptors stem from a human donor with non-small cell lung cancer. CDR3s include the opening cysteine and the closing phenylalanine or tryptophan. Fields, in order: D gene, V gene, clone size, J gene, CDR3 protein, CDR3 DNA. D genes are given only for firm matches. A clone size is listed for some rows: how often the clone was seen (once, few, many), or a class if it is expanded.

d_gene: TRBD1
v_gene: TRBV5-6
abundance: once
j_gene: TRBJ2-1
CDR3aa: CASSLVGQGEGRGYNEQFF
CDR3nt: TGTGCCAGCAGCTTGGTGGGACAGGGGGAAGGGCGGGGGTACAATGAGCAGTTCTTC

d_gene: TRBD2
v_gene: TRBV7-3
abundance: NA
j_gene: TRBJ2-3
CDR3aa: CASRLTSGGTDTQYF
CDR3nt: TGTGCCAGCAGGTTGACTAGCGGGGGGACAGATACGCAGTATTTT

d_gene: TRBD2
v_gene: TRBV5-4
abundance: NA
j_gene: TRBJ2-7
CDR3aa: CASSPPGLARYEQYF
CDR3nt: TGTGCCAGCAGCCCGCCCGGACTAGCGCGGTACGAGCAGTACTTC

d_gene: TRBD1
v_gene: TRBV2
abundance: NA
j_gene: TRBJ2-3
CDR3aa: CASREVDRGLSDTQYF
CDR3nt: TGTGCCAGCAGAGAAGTGGACAGGGGTCTATCAGATACGCAGTATTTT

d_gene: NA
v_gene: TRBV4-3
abundance: few
j_gene: TRBJ1-2
CDR3aa: CASRAAGGYGYTF
CDR3nt: TGCGCCAGCAGAGCAGCGGGTGGCTATGGCTACACCTTC

d_gene: NA
v_gene: TRBV2
abundance: NA
j_gene: TRBJ2-7
CDR3aa: CASSAEQGGAYEQYF
CDR3nt: TGTGCCAGCAGTGCCGAACAGGGAGGGGCCTACGAGCAGTACTTC

d_gene: NA
v_gene: TRBV7-2
abundance: NA
j_gene: TRBJ1-6
CDR3aa: CASSLETNSPLHF
CDR3nt: TGTGCCAGCAGCTTAGAGACGAATTCACCCCTCCACTTT

d_gene: NA
v_gene: TRBV11-2
abundance: once
j_gene: TRBJ1-1
CDR3aa: CASSRVFMNTEAFF
CDR3nt: TGTGCCAGTTCCAGGGTTTTCATGAACACTGAAGCTTTCTTT

d_gene: NA
v_gene: TRBV7-9
abundance: medium-sized
j_gene: TRBJ2-5
CDR3aa: CASSSSGSRQPQETQYF
CDR3nt: TGTGCCAGCAGCTCGAGTGGCAGCCGGCAACCGCAAGAGACCCAGTACTTC

d_gene: NA
v_gene: TRBV6-6
abundance: NA
j_gene: TRBJ2-2
CDR3aa: CASRDLNTGELFF
CDR3nt: TGTGCCAGCCGGGACCTGAACACCGGGGAGCTGTTTTTT

d_gene: NA
v_gene: TRBV7-2
abundance: NA
j_gene: TRBJ1-2
CDR3aa: CASSLGGQVGYTF
CDR3nt: TGTGCCAGCAGCTTAGGGGGGCAGGTGGGCTACACCTTC

d_gene: TRBD1
v_gene: TRBV10-3
abundance: NA
j_gene: TRBJ1-2
CDR3aa: CAIRPGQAVRTDYGYTF
CDR3nt: TGTGCCATCAGACCGGGACAGGCAGTCCGAACGGACTATGGCTACACCTTC

d_gene: TRBD1
v_gene: TRBV11-2
abundance: NA
j_gene: TRBJ2-3
CDR3aa: CASSPRQGAQGDTQYF
CDR3nt: TGTGCCAGCAGTCCTAGGCAGGGGGCGCAGGGAGATACGCAGTATTTT

d_gene: NA
v_gene: TRBV28
abundance: NA
j_gene: TRBJ1-2
CDR3aa: CATGDSLRGGYTF
CDR3nt: TGTGCCACAGGAGACAGCTTAAGGGGTGGCTACACCTTC

d_gene: NA
v_gene: TRBV28
abundance: NA
j_gene: TRBJ2-7
CDR3aa: CASSQGHNYEQYF
CDR3nt: TGTGCCAGCAGTCAGGGACATAACTACGAGCAGTACTTC

d_gene: NA
v_gene: TRBV7-2
abundance: NA
j_gene: TRBJ1-5
CDR3aa: CASSQGGDTRQPQHF
CDR3nt: TGTGCCAGCAGTCAGGGTGGGGATACCAGACAGCCCCAGCATTTT

d_gene: NA
v_gene: TRBV19
abundance: NA
j_gene: TRBJ1-5
CDR3aa: CASNNAGFQPQHF
CDR3nt: TGTGCCAGTAATAATGCGGGGTTTCAGCCCCAGCATTTT

d_gene: NA
v_gene: TRBV18
abundance: NA
j_gene: TRBJ1-1
CDR3aa: CASSLLGTEAFF
CDR3nt: TGTGCCAGCTCACTGTTAGGCACTGAAGCTTTCTTT

d_gene: TRBD1
v_gene: TRBV5-4
abundance: few
j_gene: TRBJ2-1
CDR3aa: CASSSGQGAGSYNEQFF
CDR3nt: TGTGCCAGCAGCTCCGGACAGGGGGCAGGCTCCTACAATGAGCAGTTCTTC

d_gene: TRBD1
v_gene: TRBV6-1
abundance: NA
j_gene: TRBJ2-2
CDR3aa: CASSARPGTGGHGELFF
CDR3nt: TGTGCCAGCAGTGCCCGACCTGGGACAGGGGGCCACGGGGAGCTGTTTTTT

d_gene: NA
v_gene: TRBV5-6
abundance: NA
j_gene: TRBJ1-4
CDR3aa: CASSLRGAREKLFF
CDR3nt: TGTGCCAGCAGCTTGAGGGGGGCGAGGGAAAAACTGTTTTTT

d_gene: TRBD1
v_gene: TRBV28
abundance: NA
j_gene: TRBJ2-7
CDR3aa: CANSTGQGAREQYF
CDR3nt: TGTGCCAACAGCACTGGACAGGGGGCGAGAGAGCAGTACTTC

d_gene: NA
v_gene: TRBV6-5
abundance: NA
j_gene: TRBJ1-1
CDR3aa: CASTLPGGGTEAFF
CDR3nt: TGTGCCAGCACCCTCCCCGGAGGGGGCACTGAAGCTTTCTTT

d_gene: TRBD1
v_gene: TRBV7-8
abundance: NA
j_gene: TRBJ2-7
CDR3aa: CASSLEGASSYEQYF
CDR3nt: TGTGCCAGCAGCTTAGAGGGGGCATCTTCCTACGAGCAGTACTTC

d_gene: NA
v_gene: TRBV6-5
abundance: large
j_gene: TRBJ1-2
CDR3aa: CASRPGERDGYTF
CDR3nt: TGTGCCAGCAGACCAGGGGAGCGGGATGGCTACACCTTC

d_gene: TRBD1
v_gene: TRBV11-2
abundance: NA
j_gene: TRBJ1-3
CDR3aa: CASSLTTGSGNTIYF
CDR3nt: TGTGCCAGCAGCTTAACGACAGGGTCTGGAAACACCATATATTTT

d_gene: NA
v_gene: TRBV5-4
abundance: NA
j_gene: TRBJ2-3
CDR3aa: CASSLRGADTQYF
CDR3nt: TGTGCCAGCAGCTTGAGGGGTGCGGATACGCAGTATTTT